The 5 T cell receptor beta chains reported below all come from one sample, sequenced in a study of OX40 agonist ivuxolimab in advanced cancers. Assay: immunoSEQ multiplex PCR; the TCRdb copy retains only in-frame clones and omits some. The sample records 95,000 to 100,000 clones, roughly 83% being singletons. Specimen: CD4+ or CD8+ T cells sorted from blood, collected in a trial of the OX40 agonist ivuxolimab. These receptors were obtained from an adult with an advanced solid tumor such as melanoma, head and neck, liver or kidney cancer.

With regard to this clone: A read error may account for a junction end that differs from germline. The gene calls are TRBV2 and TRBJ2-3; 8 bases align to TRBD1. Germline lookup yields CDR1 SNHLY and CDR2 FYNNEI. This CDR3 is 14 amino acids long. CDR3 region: CAGRGQIVTDTQYF. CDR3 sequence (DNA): TGTGCCGGCAGGGGGCAAATTGTCACAGATACGCAGTATTTT.

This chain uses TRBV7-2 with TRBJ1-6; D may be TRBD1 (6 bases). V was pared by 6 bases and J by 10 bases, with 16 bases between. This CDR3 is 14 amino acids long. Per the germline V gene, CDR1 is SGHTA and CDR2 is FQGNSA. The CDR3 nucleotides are TGTGCCAGCAGGTCGACAGGAGAGAGCTCACCCCTCCACTTT. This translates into CASRSTGESSPLHF.

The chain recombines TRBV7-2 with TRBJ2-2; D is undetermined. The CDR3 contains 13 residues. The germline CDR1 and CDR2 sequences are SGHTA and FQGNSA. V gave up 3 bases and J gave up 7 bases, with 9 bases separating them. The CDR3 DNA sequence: TGTGCCAGCAGCTTGGCGAAAGGCGGGGAGCTGTTTTTT. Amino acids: CASSLAKGGELFF.

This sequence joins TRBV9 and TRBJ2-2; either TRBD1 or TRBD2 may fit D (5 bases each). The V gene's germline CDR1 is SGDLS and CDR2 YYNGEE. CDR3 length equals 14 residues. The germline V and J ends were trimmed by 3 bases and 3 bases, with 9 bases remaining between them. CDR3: CASSGDGHTGELFF. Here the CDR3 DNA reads TGTGCCAGCAGCGGGGACGGACACACCGGGGAGCTGTTTTTT.

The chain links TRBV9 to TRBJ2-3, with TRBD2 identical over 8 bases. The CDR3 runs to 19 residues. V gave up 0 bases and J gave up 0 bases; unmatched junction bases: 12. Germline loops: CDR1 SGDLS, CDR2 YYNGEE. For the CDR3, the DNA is TGTGCCAGCAGCGTAGGCGGAGCGGGGGCCAGGACTAGCACAGATACGCAGTATTTT. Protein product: CASSVGGAGARTSTDTQYF. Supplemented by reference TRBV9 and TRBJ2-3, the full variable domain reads DSGVTQTPKHLITATGQRVTLRCSPRSGDLSVYWYQQSLDQGLQFLIQYYNGEERAKGNILERFSAQQFPDLHSELNLSSLELGDSALYFCASSVGGAGARTSTDTQYFGPGTRLTVL.